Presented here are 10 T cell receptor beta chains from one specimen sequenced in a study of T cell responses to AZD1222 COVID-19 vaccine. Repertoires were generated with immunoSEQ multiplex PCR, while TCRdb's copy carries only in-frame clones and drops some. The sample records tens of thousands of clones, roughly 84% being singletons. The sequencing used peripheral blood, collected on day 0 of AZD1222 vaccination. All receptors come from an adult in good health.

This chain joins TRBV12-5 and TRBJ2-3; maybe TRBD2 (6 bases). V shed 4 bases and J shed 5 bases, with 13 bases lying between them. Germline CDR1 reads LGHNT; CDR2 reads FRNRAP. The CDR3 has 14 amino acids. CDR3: CASGWSLGGDTQYF. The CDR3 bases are TGTGCTAGTGGTTGGTCCCTCGGGGGAGATACGCAGTATTTT.

The CDR3 is CASSQEPEINEQFF. The CDR3 region has the DNA TGCGCCAGCAGCCAAGAACCCGAGATTAATGAGCAGTTCTTC. The chain has TRBV4-3 and TRBJ2-1, with D unclear. The CDR3 is 14 residues long. Trimming took 0 bases from V and 7 from J, leaving 10 bases between them. Looked up from germline, CDR1 is LGHNA and CDR2 is YSLEER.

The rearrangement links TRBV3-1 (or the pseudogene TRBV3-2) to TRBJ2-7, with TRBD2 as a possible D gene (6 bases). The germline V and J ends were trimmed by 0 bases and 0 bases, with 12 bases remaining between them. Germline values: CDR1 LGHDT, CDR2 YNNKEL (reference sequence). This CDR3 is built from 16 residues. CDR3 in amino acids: CASSQDGASDSYEQYF. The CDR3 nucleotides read TGTGCCAGCAGCCAAGATGGGGCTAGCGACTCCTACGAGCAGTACTTC.

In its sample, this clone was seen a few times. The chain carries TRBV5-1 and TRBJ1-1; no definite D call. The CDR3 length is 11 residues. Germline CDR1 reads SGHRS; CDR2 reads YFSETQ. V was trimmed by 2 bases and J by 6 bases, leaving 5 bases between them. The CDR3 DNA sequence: TGCGCCAGCAGCTTAGGCGCTGAAGCTTTCTTT. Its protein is CASSLGAEAFF.

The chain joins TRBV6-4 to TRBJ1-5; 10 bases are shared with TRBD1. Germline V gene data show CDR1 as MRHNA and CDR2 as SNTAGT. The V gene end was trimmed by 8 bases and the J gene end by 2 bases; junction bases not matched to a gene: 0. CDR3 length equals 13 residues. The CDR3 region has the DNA TGTGCCAGCGGGACAGGGGGCAATCAGCCCCAGCATTTT. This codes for CASGTGGNQPQHF.

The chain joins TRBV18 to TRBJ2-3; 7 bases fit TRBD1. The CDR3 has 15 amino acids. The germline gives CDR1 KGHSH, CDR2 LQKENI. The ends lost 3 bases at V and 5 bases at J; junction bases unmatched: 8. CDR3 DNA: TGTGCCAGCTCACCTTGGACAGGTGAGATAGATACGCAGTATTTT. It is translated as CASSPWTGEIDTQYF.

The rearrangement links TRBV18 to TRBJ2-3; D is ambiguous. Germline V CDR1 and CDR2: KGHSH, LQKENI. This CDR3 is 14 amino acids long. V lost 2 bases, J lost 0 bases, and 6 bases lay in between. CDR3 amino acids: CASSPSLSTDTQYF. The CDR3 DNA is TGTGCCAGCTCACCATCCCTTAGCACAGATACGCAGTATTTT.

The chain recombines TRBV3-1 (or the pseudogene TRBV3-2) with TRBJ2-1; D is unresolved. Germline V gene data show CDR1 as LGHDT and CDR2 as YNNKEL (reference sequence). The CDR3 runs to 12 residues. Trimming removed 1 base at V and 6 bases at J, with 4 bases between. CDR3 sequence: CASSQVGNEQFF. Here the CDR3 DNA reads TGTGCCAGCAGCCAAGTCGGCAATGAGCAGTTCTTC.

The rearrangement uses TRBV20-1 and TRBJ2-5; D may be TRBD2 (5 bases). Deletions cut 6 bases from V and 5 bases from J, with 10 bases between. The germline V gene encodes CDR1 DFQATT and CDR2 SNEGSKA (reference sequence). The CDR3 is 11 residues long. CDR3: CSAGRRETQYF. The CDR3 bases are TGCAGTGCAGGGCGGAGGGAGACCCAGTACTTC.

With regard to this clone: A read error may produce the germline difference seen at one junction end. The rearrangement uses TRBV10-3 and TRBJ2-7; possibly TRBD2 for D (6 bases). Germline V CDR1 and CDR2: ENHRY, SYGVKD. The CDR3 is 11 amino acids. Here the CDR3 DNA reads TGTGCCATCAGTGGCGGGGTCGGCTGGGACTTC. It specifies CAISGGVGWDF.